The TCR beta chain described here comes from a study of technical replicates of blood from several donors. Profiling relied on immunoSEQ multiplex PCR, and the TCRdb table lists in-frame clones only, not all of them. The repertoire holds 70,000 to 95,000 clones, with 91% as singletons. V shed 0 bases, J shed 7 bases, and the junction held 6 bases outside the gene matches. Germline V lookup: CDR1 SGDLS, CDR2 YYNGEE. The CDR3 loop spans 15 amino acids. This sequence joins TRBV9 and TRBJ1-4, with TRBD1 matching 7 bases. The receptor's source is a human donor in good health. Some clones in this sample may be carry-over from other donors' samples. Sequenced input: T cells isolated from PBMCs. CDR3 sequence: CASSVGGTAAEKLFF. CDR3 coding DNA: TGTGCCAGCAGCGTAGGAGGGACAGCGGCTGAAAAACTGTTTTTT.